This is a list of T cell receptor beta chains from one sample in a study of neurological immune-mediated disorders. MiXCR, applied by TCRdb to the 5' RACE reads, yields one record per CDR3 protein. The table lists 70,000 to 95,000 distinct CDR3 sequences, 13% of them singletons. Sequenced material: PBMCs. The receptor source for this set is a female donor with HTLV-1-associated myelopathy (HAM/TSP). Both conserved end residues are part of each CDR3. A D gene is named only where the DNA matches it firmly. Rows may omit the clone size; those that give it use once, few, many or a size class.

d_gene: NA; v_gene: TRBV2; abundance: few; j_gene: TRBJ1-6; CDR3aa: CASKADNSPLHF; CDR3nt: TGTGCCAGCAAGGCAGATAATTCACCCCTCCACTTT
d_gene: NA; v_gene: TRBV2; abundance: many; j_gene: TRBJ2-2; CDR3aa: CASSRDLRGELFF; CDR3nt: TGTGCCAGCAGTCGGGACTTGCGCGGGGAGCTGTTTTTT
d_gene: NA; v_gene: TRBV9; abundance: many; j_gene: TRBJ1-2; CDR3aa: CASSVEDNYGYTF; CDR3nt: TGTGCCAGCAGCGTAGAGGATAACTATGGCTACACCTTC
d_gene: TRBD2; v_gene: TRBV3-1; abundance: many; j_gene: TRBJ2-7; CDR3aa: CASSRLAGGVYEQYF; CDR3nt: TGTGCCAGCAGCCGACTAGCGGGGGGCGTCTACGAGCAGTACTTC
d_gene: NA; v_gene: TRBV12-3/TRBV12-4; abundance: many; j_gene: TRBJ2-1; CDR3aa: CASLMSSYNEQFF; CDR3nt: TGTGCCAGCCTGATGAGCTCCTACAATGAGCAGTTCTTC
d_gene: NA; v_gene: TRBV5-1; abundance: many; j_gene: TRBJ2-2; CDR3aa: CASRVGMVHTGELFF; CDR3nt: TGCGCCAGCAGGGTAGGGATGGTCCACACCGGGGAGCTGTTTTTT
d_gene: NA; v_gene: TRBV5-1; abundance: many; j_gene: TRBJ2-1; CDR3aa: CASSLAGSYHNEQFF; CDR3nt: TGCGCCAGCAGCTTGGCGGGTAGCTATCACAATGAGCAGTTCTTC
d_gene: NA; v_gene: TRBV5-1; abundance: many; j_gene: TRBJ1-4; CDR3aa: CASSLVGGNEKLFF; CDR3nt: TGCGCCAGCAGCTTGGTAGGGGGTAATGAAAAACTGTTTTTT
d_gene: NA; v_gene: TRBV10-3; abundance: many; j_gene: TRBJ2-2; CDR3aa: CAITGQINTGELFF; CDR3nt: TGTGCCATCACCGGACAGATAAACACCGGGGAGCTGTTTTTT
d_gene: NA; v_gene: TRBV6-2/TRBV6-3; abundance: many; j_gene: TRBJ2-7; CDR3aa: CASSIYGQIYEQYF; CDR3nt: TGTGCCAGCAGTATCTACGGACAGATCTACGAGCAGTACTTC
d_gene: TRBD2; v_gene: TRBV12-3/TRBV12-4; abundance: many; j_gene: TRBJ2-7; CDR3aa: CASNPGGSEQYF; CDR3nt: TGTGCCAGCAACCCCGGCGGGAGCGAGCAGTACTTC
d_gene: NA; v_gene: TRBV15; abundance: many; j_gene: TRBJ2-1; CDR3aa: CATSRERVNRNEQFF; CDR3nt: TGTGCCACCAGCAGAGAGCGGGTAAATAGGAATGAGCAGTTCTTC
d_gene: TRBD1; v_gene: TRBV10-3; abundance: many; j_gene: TRBJ1-5; CDR3aa: CAVGDSPNQPQHF; CDR3nt: TGTGCCGTGGGGGACAGCCCAAATCAGCCCCAGCATTTT
d_gene: TRBD2; v_gene: TRBV7-9; abundance: many; j_gene: TRBJ2-3; CDR3aa: CASSLGLAGGPSTDTQYF; CDR3nt: TGTGCCAGCAGCTTAGGCCTAGCGGGGGGGCCCAGCACAGATACGCAGTATTTT
d_gene: NA; v_gene: TRBV18; abundance: many; j_gene: TRBJ2-2; CDR3aa: CASSSAPNTGELFF; CDR3nt: TGTGCCAGCTCGTCGGCCCCGAACACCGGGGAGCTGTTTTTT
d_gene: TRBD2; v_gene: TRBV5-1; abundance: many; j_gene: TRBJ2-2; CDR3aa: CASSISSGANTGELFF; CDR3nt: TGCGCCAGCAGCATCTCTAGCGGGGCGAACACCGGGGAGCTGTTTTTT
d_gene: NA; v_gene: TRBV9; abundance: few; j_gene: TRBJ2-7; CDR3aa: CASSVVGGGIDEQYF; CDR3nt: TGTGCCAGCAGCGTAGTGGGAGGGGGCATCGACGAGCAGTACTTC
d_gene: NA; v_gene: TRBV7-9; abundance: many; j_gene: TRBJ2-6; CDR3aa: CASSSPGRAKASGANVLTF; CDR3nt: TGTGCCAGCAGCTCCCCCGGTCGGGCAAAGGCGTCTGGGGCCAACGTCCTGACTTTC
d_gene: NA; v_gene: TRBV7-9; abundance: many; j_gene: TRBJ2-4; CDR3aa: CASSHSLSTGKNIQYF; CDR3nt: TGTGCCAGCAGCCACAGTCTCTCCACGGGGAAAAACATTCAGTACTTC
d_gene: TRBD1; v_gene: TRBV7-2; abundance: many; j_gene: TRBJ2-4; CDR3aa: CASSLRDRGFPLAKNIQYF; CDR3nt: TGTGCCAGCAGCCTGCGGGACAGGGGCTTCCCCCTAGCCAAAAACATTCAGTACTTC
d_gene: TRBD1; v_gene: TRBV20-1; abundance: many; j_gene: TRBJ2-7; CDR3aa: CSATQTGPYEQYF; CDR3nt: TGCAGTGCTACCCAGACAGGGCCCTACGAGCAGTACTTC
d_gene: NA; v_gene: TRBV20-1; abundance: NA; j_gene: TRBJ2-2; CDR3aa: CSARGGRTGELFF; CDR3nt: TGCAGTGCTAGAGGGGGGCGCACCGGGGAGCTGTTTTTT
d_gene: NA; v_gene: TRBV20-1; abundance: many; j_gene: TRBJ2-7; CDR3aa: CSAREDGYEQYF; CDR3nt: TGCAGTGCTAGAGAGGACGGCTACGAGCAGTACTTC
d_gene: NA; v_gene: TRBV12-3/TRBV12-4; abundance: many; j_gene: TRBJ2-7; CDR3aa: CARDQGHFSYEQYF; CDR3nt: TGTGCCAGGGATCAGGGACACTTCTCCTACGAGCAGTACTTC
d_gene: NA; v_gene: TRBV20-1; abundance: many; j_gene: TRBJ1-5; CDR3aa: CSARPFQGLQPQHF; CDR3nt: TGCAGTGCTAGACCATTTCAGGGTTTGCAGCCCCAGCATTTT
d_gene: TRBD1; v_gene: TRBV15; abundance: medium-sized; j_gene: TRBJ2-7; CDR3aa: CATSTDRVGEQYF; CDR3nt: TGTGCCACCAGCACGGACAGGGTAGGCGAGCAGTACTTC
d_gene: NA; v_gene: TRBV20-1; abundance: many; j_gene: TRBJ2-1; CDR3aa: CSASSRRGEQFF; CDR3nt: TGCAGTGCTAGCTCAAGGCGGGGCGAGCAGTTCTTC
d_gene: NA; v_gene: TRBV29-1; abundance: many; j_gene: TRBJ1-3; CDR3aa: CSVASRTFSGNTIYF; CDR3nt: TGCAGCGTTGCCTCTCGGACATTCTCTGGAAACACCATATATTTT
d_gene: NA; v_gene: TRBV11-2; abundance: many; j_gene: TRBJ2-7; CDR3aa: CASSLAQGFRYEQYF; CDR3nt: TGTGCCAGCAGCTTAGCTCAGGGATTCCGTTACGAGCAGTACTTC
d_gene: NA; v_gene: TRBV15; abundance: many; j_gene: TRBJ2-3; CDR3aa: CATSSLLVGSTDTQYF; CDR3nt: TGTGCCACCAGCAGCTTACTGGTGGGGAGCACAGATACGCAGTATTTT
d_gene: NA; v_gene: TRBV12-3/TRBV12-4; abundance: many; j_gene: TRBJ2-7; CDR3aa: CASSFLLAGGSAYEQYF; CDR3nt: TGTGCCAGCAGTTTCCTGTTGGCCGGGGGATCAGCCTACGAGCAGTACTTC
d_gene: NA; v_gene: TRBV12-3/TRBV12-4; abundance: few; j_gene: TRBJ2-3; CDR3aa: CASRGQSDTQYF; CDR3nt: TGTGCCAGCAGAGGACAGTCAGATACGCAGTATTTT
d_gene: NA; v_gene: TRBV12-3/TRBV12-4; abundance: many; j_gene: TRBJ1-1; CDR3aa: CASSLALGGTEAFF; CDR3nt: TGTGCCAGCAGTTTAGCGCTTGGGGGCACTGAAGCTTTCTTT
d_gene: NA; v_gene: TRBV7-9; abundance: many; j_gene: TRBJ2-5; CDR3aa: CASSPPGTLTETQYF; CDR3nt: TGTGCCAGCAGCCCCCCCGGGACTCTAACGGAGACCCAGTACTTC
d_gene: NA; v_gene: TRBV5-1; abundance: many; j_gene: TRBJ1-1; CDR3aa: CASSLVGGRNTEAFF; CDR3nt: TGCGCCAGCAGCTTGGTCGGGGGTCGGAACACTGAAGCTTTCTTT
d_gene: TRBD2; v_gene: TRBV20-1; abundance: many; j_gene: TRBJ2-1; CDR3aa: CSALLRTSGSYNEQFF; CDR3nt: TGCAGTGCTCTCCTTCGGACTAGCGGCTCATACAATGAGCAGTTCTTC
d_gene: TRBD1; v_gene: TRBV12-3/TRBV12-4; abundance: many; j_gene: TRBJ1-3; CDR3aa: CASRNQGAGGNTIYF; CDR3nt: TGTGCCAGCAGAAACCAGGGGGCAGGAGGAAACACCATATATTTT
d_gene: TRBD1; v_gene: TRBV9; abundance: many; j_gene: TRBJ2-2; CDR3aa: CATSGTGVGELFF; CDR3nt: TGTGCCACTTCCGGGACAGGGGTCGGGGAGCTGTTTTTT
d_gene: NA; v_gene: TRBV5-5; abundance: many; j_gene: TRBJ2-4; CDR3aa: CASSADWGIQYF; CDR3nt: TGTGCCAGCAGCGCGGACTGGGGCATTCAGTACTTC
d_gene: NA; v_gene: TRBV9; abundance: many; j_gene: TRBJ1-4; CDR3aa: CASSQTGGIQEKLFF; CDR3nt: TGTGCCAGCAGCCAAACAGGAGGGATCCAGGAAAAACTGTTTTTT
d_gene: NA; v_gene: TRBV5-1; abundance: many; j_gene: TRBJ2-7; CDR3aa: CASSLRTGTYEQYF; CDR3nt: TGCGCCAGCAGCCTGCGGACCGGCACCTACGAGCAGTACTTC
d_gene: NA; v_gene: TRBV5-1; abundance: many; j_gene: TRBJ1-4; CDR3aa: CASSLDPFQATNEKLFF; CDR3nt: TGCGCCAGCAGCTTGGATCCCTTCCAAGCAACTAATGAAAAACTGTTTTTT
d_gene: TRBD2; v_gene: TRBV20-1; abundance: NA; j_gene: TRBJ2-2; CDR3aa: CSASASGVGTGELFF; CDR3nt: TGCAGTGCTAGTGCTAGCGGGGTAGGCACCGGGGAGCTGTTTTTT
d_gene: NA; v_gene: TRBV5-1; abundance: many; j_gene: TRBJ2-7; CDR3aa: CASSLGRNSYEQYF; CDR3nt: TGCGCCAGCAGCTTGGGGCGGAACTCCTACGAGCAGTACTTC
d_gene: NA; v_gene: TRBV5-5; abundance: many; j_gene: TRBJ2-6; CDR3aa: CASSLLPGANVLTF; CDR3nt: TGTGCCAGCAGCTTGTTACCTGGGGCCAACGTCCTGACTTTC
d_gene: NA; v_gene: TRBV6-5; abundance: many; j_gene: TRBJ2-5; CDR3aa: CASSYSPGDVGETQYF; CDR3nt: TGTGCCAGCAGTTACTCCCCCGGGGACGTGGGAGAGACCCAGTACTTC
d_gene: TRBD1; v_gene: TRBV27; abundance: NA; j_gene: TRBJ2-4; CDR3aa: CASSSTFRDRGEGTKNIQYF; CDR3nt: TGTGCCAGCAGTTCCACCTTCCGGGACAGGGGAGAGGGGACCAAAAACATTCAGTACTTC
d_gene: TRBD1; v_gene: TRBV7-8; abundance: few; j_gene: TRBJ2-5; CDR3aa: CASSLGGTGFKTQYF; CDR3nt: TGTGCCAGCAGCTTGGGGGGGACAGGGTTTAAGACCCAGTACTTC
d_gene: TRBD2; v_gene: TRBV20-1; abundance: many; j_gene: TRBJ2-3; CDR3aa: CSARTSGGPADTQYF; CDR3nt: TGCAGTGCTAGAACTAGCGGGGGGCCAGCGGATACGCAGTATTTT
d_gene: TRBD1; v_gene: TRBV12-3/TRBV12-4; abundance: many; j_gene: TRBJ1-2; CDR3aa: CASSSTGAVGYTF; CDR3nt: TGTGCCAGCAGTTCGACAGGGGCGGTAGGCTACACCTTC
d_gene: TRBD2; v_gene: TRBV7-9; abundance: many; j_gene: TRBJ2-1; CDR3aa: CASSFSLGAGNNEQFF; CDR3nt: TGTGCCAGCAGCTTTAGCCTCGGAGCGGGGAACAATGAGCAGTTCTTC
d_gene: NA; v_gene: TRBV9; abundance: many; j_gene: TRBJ1-1; CDR3aa: CASSGQGPLLMNTEAFF; CDR3nt: TGTGCCAGCAGCGGTCAAGGGCCCCTCCTAATGAACACTGAAGCTTTCTTT